A single T cell receptor beta chain is shown here with its context. Its cognate antigen is unknown. Execution of the assay was at deep level. Some clones are missing from TCRdb's copy, which holds only in-frame ones; the method was immunoSEQ multiplex PCR. The table records about 1.5 million clones, roughly 98% of them present only once. The donors, all of them Caucasian adults, lived in Nashville, Tennessee. V was shortened by 7 bases and J by 2 bases, with 15 bases between the two germline ends. The CDR3 loop spans 14 amino acids. Germline values: CDR1 MDHEN, CDR2 SYDVKM. The data stem from a study of shared clonotypes between healthy human individuals. Findings of the study overall: Generally, estimated richness proved larger in naive subsets than it did in memory subsets. Rarefaction curves obtained for sorted subsets showed sequencing incomplete despite large depth.

The V and J genes are TRBV28 and TRBJ2-7, with D unclear. The receptor's source is a man aged 25 to 40 in good health. Sample: naive CD4+ T cells sorted from blood. Subset specified: CD45RA+ positively selected. The CDR3 sequence is CASIGALPPYEQYF. The CDR3 DNA follows: TGTGCCAGCATCGGAGCGCTACCCCCCTACGAGCAGTACTTC.